The T cell receptor (beta chain) described here comes from a study of T-cell reconstitution after alpha-beta-depleted transplantation in children. General study points: Reportedly, alpha-beta T cells present about two months post-transplant originated from several hundred expanded clones of graft origin.

This clonotype has a count of ten or more. The antigen is not known. A TCRbeta library incorporating unique molecular identifiers was prepared. Via MiXCR, TCRdb re-called the PCR reads, giving one row per CDR3 protein. The profile shows around 800,000 distinct CDR3 sequences, about 15% of them singletons. Germline values: CDR1 SGHAT, CDR2 FQNNGV. This CDR3 spans 18 amino acids. J gave up 8 bases and V 0 bases, and 8 bases lay outside the gene matches. The sequences come from PBMCs, mostly from graft donor cells, collected 360 days after TCRalphabeta/CD19-depleted stem cell transplant. This clonotype originated in a male patient between 5 and 17 years old who had a stem cell transplant for acute lymphoblastic leukemia, so the T cells may come from the graft donor. This chain connects TRBV11-2 to TRBJ2-1, with 15 bases that match TRBD2. CDR3 residues: CASSLEPYWTSGRDEQFF. The CDR3 DNA follows: TGTGCCAGCAGCTTAGAGCCCTACTGGACTAGCGGGAGGGATGAGCAGTTCTTC.